This entry concerns a single TCR beta chain. Its recognized antigen is unknown. Within one base of it there is no much larger clone, and no base qualities were kept. For CDR1 and CDR2, the germline V gene lists SNHLY and FYNNEI. V is clipped by 6 bases and J by 4 bases, and the sequence between their germline boundaries is 7 bases long. From the cysteine through the phenylalanine, the CDR3 covers 11 amino acids. Left in the record is the CDR3 DNA by itself, 33 bases read in frame from the first base. The data were obtained in a study of cytomegalovirus exposure and HLA in healthy donors (dated by TCRdb to between 2016 and 2019). About the full investigation: According to an earlier analysis of 587 of the donors, about 179 million T cells yielded 100 million or so unique TCR beta sequences and 276 Gb of sequence data. Donor age, sex, ethnicity and CMV serostatus were compiled alongside the repertoire data. Among 398 genotyped donors of the cohort, an average of around 240,000 unique TCR beta nucleotide sequences were sequenced per donor, roughly a sixth of them non-productive. A separate validation cohort of about 110 different subjects was used in addition to the 666-subject first cohort. A later analysis re-examined previously published TCR beta repertoires from several hundred donors and added high-resolution HLA genotyping to investigate patterns of TCR occurrence. An early release that covered some 640 HLA-typed donors contained about 300 gigabases of sequencing data and 80 million or so unique TCR sequences. Rather than drawing on any new phenotypic data, the later analysis identified candidate immune exposures from TCR beta sequences and the way those sequences occurred across donors. Class I and class II HLA loci were covered by the typing at four-digit resolution. Among the roughly 400 genotyped donors, under 90% belonged to the genetic ancestry cluster associated with self-reported Caucasian donors. Typing coverage varied by locus: roughly 620-640 donors for A, B, C, DRB1 and DQB1; approximately 500 for DQA1; approximately 570 for DPA1; roughly 450 for DPB1. In an earlier analysis of 587 of the donors, high-throughput TCR beta sequencing was used to judge whether each TCR beta V gene segment behaved as functional or pseudogenic. The study combined high-throughput TCR immunosequencing, statistical association of individual TCRs with disease status, and machine learning to predict cytomegalovirus infection status. The aim of the study was to test whether cataloging public T cell receptors could identify signatures of past pathogen exposure. Roughly 5 DR-DQ haplotypes were handled as single units for association and clustering, since linkage in the cohort was strong. Using immunosequencing, the study profiled T cell repertoires from about 620 subjects and related those repertoires to cytomegalovirus serostatus. A later genetic analysis took genome-wide SNP genotypes for about three fifths of the 666 donors and used that subset as a discovery cohort. All discovery cohort repertoires had been generated on a single sequencing platform.

Receptors were amplified or captured by the immunoSEQ multiplex PCR assay. The multiplex PCR relied on a mix of 60 forward primers for TCR Vbeta segments and 13 reverse primers for TCR Jbeta segments. The CDR3 region of rearranged TCR beta genes was amplified from genomic DNA by a multiplex PCR assay. The amplified TCR beta libraries were sequenced on the Illumina HiSeq System as 87-base-pair reads. The authors' pipeline ran thus. Across the 600 to 700 repertoires, a later analysis counted around 80 million unique TCR beta chains, around 10 million of which were shared by at least two donors. Raw reads were error-corrected and collapsed into unique sequences by a nearest-neighbor algorithm in which closely related sequences were merged to remove PCR and sequencing errors. To assign V, D and J gene segments, CDR3 sequences were aligned to IMGT reference sequences. For a sequence to be retained, a match of at least six nucleotides to both a V gene segment and a J gene segment was required. A rearrangement counted as productive if the CDR3 had no stop codons and remained in frame with V and J, and every other rearrangement counted as non-productive. Following IMGT convention, CDR3 was defined as the stretch from the second conserved V-encoded cysteine to the conserved J-encoded phenylalanine. In an earlier analysis of around 540 of the donors, sequences lacking an unambiguous match to a single V gene segment were excluded. In an earlier analysis of more than 500 of the donors, a V segment was called functional when productive rearrangements were above 56.7%, and segregating when the standard deviation between donors exceeded 5%. A statistical classification framework was built to diagnose cytomegalovirus status from the catalog of TCR beta chain sequences. In a later analysis, TCR nucleotide sequences were compared against IMGT/GENE-DB human TR gene sequences so that V and J genes could be assigned. The TCRdist pipeline was used in a later analysis to assign CDR3 sequences and most-parsimonious VDJ recombination scenarios. In a later analysis, each TCR beta chain was defined by its CDR3 amino acid sequence together with its V-gene family, and reads without a unique V-gene family were excluded. As a way to deal with suspected cross-contamination and a sequencing artifact, a later analysis dropped nearly 600 nucleotide sequences that were highly shared and had low generation probability. For each public chain, a later analysis derived a clonal expansion index from normalized ranks of inferred template counts within each repertoire. Generation probabilities in a later analysis came from a VDJ recombination model fitted to out-of-frame rearrangements, and those results were checked against IGoR. Hypergeometric tests were used in a later analysis to score TCR-TCR, TCR-HLA and TCR-CMV co-occurrence, with a repertoire-size bias correction applied to the TCR pairs. In a later analysis, false discovery rates were estimated by permuting HLA or CMV assignments 20 times. In a later analysis, co-occurring TCRs were grouped using DBSCAN, with TCRdist sequence similarity added in when clustering inside HLA-allele-positive subsets. Repertoires with fewer than 30,000 or more than 120,000 public chains, plus five repertoires with anomalous nucleotide sharing, were excluded from co-occurrence clustering. Here the immuneACCESS table is served through TCRdb, limited to in-frame sequences with V and J called. Missing clones are a known gap in these copies; in checked studies unresolved V genes cover under half, and the rest lacks a known reason. The V and J calls and clone size were taken over from that table, and D and trimming were inferred from the DNA. The sample table holds 70,000 to 90,000 clones, of which about 72% were seen once. The top ten hold about 20% of the sample.

The research as a whole found: Linkage disequilibrium might explain the correlated functional status among segregating V segments, but an unknown experimental factor could not be ruled out. Cytomegalovirus status was reported to be diagnosed by the classifier with high specificity and sensitivity in both the original and validation cohorts. A later genetic analysis associated a missense DCLRE1C variant with V-gene and J-gene trimming of TCR beta chains, and an independent cohort replicated the association. The study gave a list of 150 to 200 TCR beta chains associated with cytomegalovirus. A later analysis reported that several top co-occurrence clusters appeared linked to parvovirus B19, influenza, CMV and Epstein-Barr virus. Most TCR sequences were observed very rarely across donors, whereas some public TCRs were present in many individuals. A further reported finding was that TCR beta sequences accurately predicted the HLA-A and HLA-B alleles for most subjects in the first cohort. A later analysis found that most CMV-associated TCR beta chains appeared HLA-restricted, with HLA associations seemingly driven largely by CMV exposure. Assigning TCR associations to individual alleles was difficult when HLA alleles, especially DR and DQ, strongly co-occurred. The authors suggested that the approach could potentially be generalized to other disease states and immunological phenotypes. Only TCR beta chains were sequenced in this cohort, and the absence of alpha or paired-chain data limited detectable features. A later analysis associated roughly 17,000 TCR beta sequences with specific HLA alleles at a false discovery rate of 0.05. A later genetic analysis reported fewer N-insertions in productive TCRs among donors in an Asian-associated ancestry cluster than the roughly 620-donor mean. A later analysis found that HLA-associated TCR beta chains were more clonally expanded and had lower generation probabilities than equally common non-associated chains. Because HLA typing was unavailable for some donors at each locus, only the typed subset was used in association tests. Because counts were too low, about 18 rarely observed V segments, including chromosome 9 orphons, were excluded from the earlier analysis of fewer than 650 of the donors. The 87-base-pair reads could not distinguish some IMGT-functional V segments, including TRBV6-2 and TRBV6-3, so those segments were excluded. In an earlier analysis of about 550 of the donors, most TCR beta V segments were observed in productive rearrangements about 87% or about 30% of the time, broadly matching IMGT annotations. A cluster of highly shared sequence variants was judged likely to represent a technical artifact of the sequencing pipeline. In vitro tests confirmed that a few of the cytomegalovirus-associated TCR beta chains recognize cytomegalovirus antigens. Roughly uniform sequencing depth across donors was assumed in presence/absence analyses, although this assumption may not hold. In a later analysis, TCR association rates were found to vary across HLA loci, with the most associated TCRs seen for DRB1 alleles and the fewest for HLA-C alleles. The only immune exposure information available for the cohort was CMV serostatus.

The cohort was made up of roughly 670 healthy bone marrow donors. At the time of sampling, every cohort member was nominally healthy, though immune exposures that went unrecorded were likely present. The donor tested CMV seropositive, placing the donor among the 289 seropositive members of the cohort. Every donor gave a peripheral blood sample, and the peripheral blood mononuclear cells from that sample were used for TCR beta sequencing. Genomic DNA was extracted from the blood cell samples with the Qiagen DNeasy Blood Extraction Kit. The material sequenced was PBMCs. The sequence was obtained from a man aged 35-49 years in good health and CMV-seropositive. The chain is made from TRBV2 and TRBJ2-7; too little of a D gene remains to name it. This receptor has the CDR3 CASRLLYEQYF. The base sequence is TGTGCCAGCAGACTACTATACGAGCAGTACTTC.